The 22 T cell receptor beta chains below all came from one sample that was sequenced in a study of CD8 T cells in ankylosing spondylitis (dated 2017 in TCRdb). The paper's findings and limits, for the study overall: Blood from ankylosing spondylitis patients appeared to be characterized by a TCR beta motif composed of about eight highly homologous amino acid variants.

The library came from 5' RACE. Sequenced on an Illumina HiSeq 2500. Clones were called with MiXCR by TCRdb after fastp trimmed the public reads at Q25, and only in-frame beta chains were retained. Each entry merges the rows of one CDR3 protein and shows their most common DNA and genes. This sample holds about 390,000 distinct CDR3 sequences; 20% to 25% were observed only once. The top ten hold roughly a sixth of the sample. No antigen has been assigned to these receptors. Sequencing was done on a sample of blood, either unsorted or a sorted T cell fraction (not recorded which). Every receptor here comes from a male donor with ankylosing spondylitis.

V gene TRBV5-1 combines with J gene TRBJ2-7, with TRBD2 matching over 8 bases. V shed 3 bases and J 2 bases; nucleotides not matched to a gene: 10. The germline V gene encodes CDR1 SGHRS and CDR2 YFSETQ. This CDR3 comprises 16 residues. CDR3 bases: TGCGCCAGCAGCTCCGGGAGGGAGCCCGGTACCTACGAGCAGTACTTC. This encodes CASSSGREPGTYEQYF.

The chain recombines TRBV3-1 with TRBJ1-1; D is ambiguous. Looked up from germline, CDR1 is LGHDT and CDR2 is YNNKEL (reference sequence). V lost 5 bases to trimming and J lost 2 bases, with 12 bases between them. This CDR3 region has 14 residues. This chain's CDR3 is CASSYHSTNTEAFF. Written as DNA, the CDR3 is TGTGCCAGCAGCTACCACTCCACCAACACTGAAGCTTTCTTT.

J is TRBJ2-1 and V is TRBV6-1; 10 nucleotides match TRBD2. Germline values: CDR1 MNHNS, CDR2 SASEGT. There are 14 residues in the CDR3. V dropped 5 bases and J dropped 15; count of bases not matched to a gene: 13. CDR3 DNA: TGTGCCAGCAGTACCGGGACTAGCGCGGCTGGCTCGTTCTTC. Protein sequence: CASSTGTSAAGSFF.

This chain uses TRBV4-2 with TRBJ2-7; TRBD2 aligns across 8 bases. This CDR3 has 15 amino acids. From germline, CDR1 is LGHNA and CDR2 YNFKEQ. V lost 1 base and J lost 5; bases outside the gene matches: 7. The DNA of the CDR3 is TGTGCCAGCAGCCAAGCGGAGCGGGAGCAGCACGAGCAGTACTTC. Translated, it gives CASSQAEREQHEQYF.

V and J are TRBV27 and TRBJ1-5; no definite D call. Germline loops: CDR1 MNHEY, CDR2 SMNVEV (reference sequence). This CDR3 region has 14 residues. The V gene lost 6 bases and the J gene lost 5 bases, with 14 bases spanning the gap. In DNA, the CDR3 is TGTGCCAGCAGCGTAGGGTACCGATATCAGCCCCAGCATTTT. It encodes CASSVGYRYQPQHF.

V usage is TRBV4-1 and J usage is TRBJ2-2; D unresolved. CDR3 length: 16 residues. Trimming left V 5 bases short and J 3 bases short, with 16 bases between. CDR1 is MGHRA and CDR2 is YSYEKL in the germline V gene. The CDR3 sequence is CASSSRRLRDTGELFF. DNA for the CDR3: TGCGCCAGCAGCAGCCGGCGCCTACGGGACACCGGGGAGCTGTTTTTT.

This clonotype was picked up a small number of times. The rearrangement joins TRBV12-3 or TRBV12-4 to TRBJ2-7; 11 bases agree with TRBD2. The CDR3 runs 15 residues. V was clipped by 3 bases and J by 3 bases; unmatched bases: 4. As DNA, the CDR3 is TGTGCCAGCAGTTTCCTCGGGACTAGCGGCTACGAGCAGTACTTC. Translated: CASSFLGTSGYEQYF.

The rearrangement joins TRBV10-3 to TRBJ2-3; 9 bases agree with TRBD2. This CDR3 has 15 amino acids. V shed 4 bases and J 6 bases; nucleotides not matched to a gene: 8. CDR1 and CDR2 from the germline V gene are ENHRY and SYGVKD. The CDR3 bases are TGTGCCATCAGTGTTGGGCTAGCGGGAACGGATACGCAGTATTTT. Translating it yields CAISVGLAGTDTQYF.

The V gene is TRBV29-1, the J gene TRBJ1-1; 9 bases are a match to TRBD1. CDR1 is SQVTM, CDR2 ANQGSEA, per germline. The CDR3 covers 13 residues. J lost 1 base, V lost 6 bases, and 3 bases had no gene match. CDR3 DNA: TGCAGCGTACAGGGGGCACGGAACACTGAAGCTTTCTTT. Translated, it gives CSVQGARNTEAFF.

This clonotype was seen only a few times. The gene calls are TRBV7-6 and TRBJ2-1, with 10 nucleotides matching TRBD2. The ends lost 4 bases at V and 10 bases at J; junction bases unmatched: 7. This CDR3 has 14 residues. The germline V gene encodes CDR1 SGHVS and CDR2 FNYEAQ. The CDR3 DNA is TGTGCCAGCAGCTCCCTAGCGGGAGTACTGGAGCAGTTCTTC. Residues: CASSSLAGVLEQFF.

This chain connects TRBV28 to TRBJ2-5; tentatively, D is TRBD2 (6 bases). V lost 6 bases and J lost 0, with 17 bases in between. Germline CDR1 is MDHEN and CDR2 is SYDVKM. There are 16 residues in the CDR3. The CDR3 spells CASSFPWRGDQETQYF. CDR3 DNA: TGTGCCAGCAGCTTCCCTTGGCGGGGAGACCAAGAGACCCAGTACTTC.

This clonotype was seen more than once but under ten times. The CDR3 nucleotides read TGTGCCAGCAGCTTGGTTCTAGCGGAGTACAATGAGCAGTTCTTC. Translating gives CASSLVLAEYNEQFF. This chain joins TRBV7-3 and TRBJ2-1, with 7 bases fitting TRBD2. The junction had 6 bases not matched to a gene; V was cut back by 3 bases and J by 4 bases. The CDR3 is 15 amino acids. Per the germline V gene, CDR1 is SGHTA and CDR2 is FQGTGA.

This clonotype was seen many times. This rearrangement joins TRBV7-9 to TRBJ2-7, with TRBD1 matching over 8 bases. The V segment lost 5 bases and the J segment 2 bases; nucleotides outside the gene matches: 5. This CDR3 has 14 residues. Germline CDR1 is SEHNR and CDR2 is FQNEAQ (reference sequence). CDR3 sequence reads: CASSPGTGPYEQYF. CDR3 DNA: TGTGCCAGCAGCCCGGGGACAGGTCCCTACGAGCAGTACTTC.

This clonotype came up a few times. The chain combines TRBV10-3 with TRBJ2-7, with TRBD1 matching 9 bases. The CDR3 is 13 residues long. V lost 4 bases to trimming and J lost 3 bases; unmatched junction nucleotides: 1. Germline CDR1 ENHRY, CDR2 SYGVKD. For the CDR3, the DNA is TGTGCCATCAGTGGGACAGGGGACTACGAGCAGTACTTC. Amino acids: CAISGTGDYEQYF.

The table lists this clonotype with a count of one. This rearrangement joins TRBV15 to TRBJ2-5, with D perhaps given as TRBD1 or TRBD2 (6 bases each). Germline V CDR1 and CDR2: LNHNV, YYDKDF (reference sequence). The V end lost 1 base, the J end lost 5 bases, and 20 bases lay between the germline ends. The CDR3 has 17 residues. This CDR3 is CATSRGVWGTQGETQYF. The CDR3 DNA reads TGTGCCACCAGCAGAGGAGTGTGGGGGACTCAGGGGGAGACCCAGTACTTC.

The chain links TRBV10-3 to TRBJ2-7; 7 bases match TRBD1. V lost 8 bases, J lost 5 bases, and 12 bases stayed unmatched. CDR1 and CDR2 from the germline V gene are ENHRY and SYGVKD. This CDR3 is built from 14 residues. CDR3 region: CAISRGQLINEQYF. CDR3 DNA: TGTGCCATCTCCCGGGGACAGCTTATTAACGAGCAGTACTTC.

This rearrangement joins TRBV7-8 to TRBJ2-7; 7 bases agree with TRBD2. CDR1 and CDR2 (germline): SGHVS, FQNEAQ. This CDR3 spans 17 amino acids. V trimming: 0 bases; J trimming: 2 bases; junction bases outside the gene matches: 10. CDR3 sequence reads: CASSLARPSGRTYEQYF. Written as DNA, the CDR3 is TGTGCCAGCAGCTTAGCCCGCCCTAGCGGCAGAACCTACGAGCAGTACTTC.

V gene TRBV6-1 combines with J gene TRBJ1-2; the match to TRBD1 covers 9 bases. Trimming removed 6 bases from V and 11 bases from J; junction bases left unmatched: 13. This CDR3 region has 14 residues. Germline loops: CDR1 MNHNS, CDR2 SASEGT. DNA for the CDR3: TGTGCCAGCAGACCTGGACAGGGGACGGCTGAGTACACCTTC. Translating it yields CASRPGQGTAEYTF.

The gene calls are TRBV5-1 and TRBJ2-5; 9 bases line up with TRBD1. The length of the CDR3 is 15 residues. Germline loops: CDR1 SGHRS, CDR2 YFSETQ. With V trimmed by 7 bases and J by 2 bases, 9 bases remained unmatched. CDR3 DNA: TGCGCCAGCCAAAGACAGGGGGTGTCACAAGAGACCCAGTACTTC. This sequence encodes CASQRQGVSQETQYF. Drawing the rest from reference TRBV5-1 and TRBJ2-5, the complete variable domain is KAGVTQTPRYLIKTRGQQVTLSCSPISGHRSVSWYQQTPGQGLQFLFEYFSETQRNKGNFPGRFSGRQFSNSRSEMNVSTLELGDSALYLCASQRQGVSQETQYFGPGTRLLVL.

This sequence joins TRBV5-8 and TRBJ2-1, with 8 bases that match TRBD2. CDR1 is SGHTS and CDR2 is YDEGEE in the germline V gene. The CDR3 runs to 16 residues. J lost 5 bases, V lost 0 bases, and 7 bases had no gene match. The CDR3 loop is CASSLVGGRSHNEQFF. CDR3 nucleotides: TGTGCCAGCAGCTTGGTGGGCGGGAGGTCTCACAATGAGCAGTTCTTC. The full variable domain, in which reference TRBV5-8 and TRBJ2-1 provide the parts outside the CDR3, is EAGVTQSPTHLIKTRGQQATLRCSPISGHTSVYWYQQALGLGLQFLLWYDEGEERNRGNFPPRFSGRQFPNYSSELNVNALELEDSALYLCASSLVGGRSHNEQFFGPGTRLTVL.

The chain employs TRBV6-5 and TRBJ2-7; 7 bases line up with TRBD2. Germline V lookup: CDR1 MNHEY, CDR2 SVGAGI. The trim removed 0 bases at V and 4 bases at J, leaving 6 bases unmatched. The CDR3 sequence is 15 residues long. The CDR3 loop is CASSYSKGLFYEQYF. The CDR3 nucleotides read TGTGCCAGCAGTTACTCAAAGGGACTATTTTACGAGCAGTACTTC.

There are a few counts of this clonotype. The chain uses TRBV29-1 and TRBJ1-2, with TRBD1 matching 9 bases. The CDR3 is made up of 13 amino acids. Unmatched junction bases numbered 10, after V lost 6 bases and J lost 8 bases. Germline CDR1 and CDR2: SQVTM and ANQGSEA. DNA of the CDR3: TGCAGCGTACAATCCGGGACAGGGTACGGCTACACCTTC. It yields the protein CSVQSGTGYGYTF. The variable domain in full, completed from reference TRBV29-1 and TRBJ1-2, reads SAVISQKPSRDICQRGTSLTIQCQVDSQVTMMFWYRQQPGQSLTLIATANQGSEATYESGFVIDKFPISRPNLTFSTLTVSNMSPEDSSIYLCSVQSGTGYGYTFGSGTRLTVV.